The 5 T cell receptor beta chains listed next were all sequenced from one sample in a study of radiotherapy plus CTLA-4 blockade in lung cancer. Here immunoSEQ multiplex PCR was the method, and the copy in TCRdb shows in-frame clones only, minus some. The data contain some 48,000 clones, about 86% of them singletons. This material consisted of peripheral blood, taken from a patient treated with radiotherapy plus ipilimumab. These receptors were obtained from a human donor with non-small cell lung cancer that progressed on radiotherapy plus ipilimumab. Some clones in this sample may be carry-over from other donors' samples.

This sequence joins TRBV7-3 and TRBJ2-2; 8 positions agree with TRBD2. V shed 1 base and J 7 bases; nucleotides not matched to a gene: 5. The V gene's germline CDR1 is SGHTA and CDR2 FQGTGA. The CDR3 length is 15 residues. The CDR3 here is CASSLMTSDRGELFF. In DNA, the CDR3 is TGTGCCAGCAGCTTAATGACTAGCGACCGCGGGGAGCTGTTTTTT.

V gene TRBV7-2 combines with J gene TRBJ2-5, with TRBD2 matching over 9 bases. After removal of 1 base from V and 4 bases from J, the junction contained 7 bases not matched to a gene. The germline V gene has CDR1 SGHTA and CDR2 FQGNSA. This CDR3 region has 16 residues. CDR3 protein: CASSLVPAGGLETQYF. CDR3 DNA sequence: TGTGCCAGCAGCTTAGTTCCAGCGGGAGGATTAGAGACCCAGTACTTC.

The chain links TRBV9 to TRBJ1-2; D possibly corresponds to TRBD1 (6 bases). Germline CDR1 reads SGDLS; CDR2 reads YYNGEE. The CDR3 is made up of 13 amino acids. Trimming left V 3 bases short and J 6 bases short, with 12 bases between. CDR3: CASSAKGGHGYTF. The CDR3 nucleotides read TGTGCCAGCAGCGCGAAGGGGGGGCATGGCTACACCTTC. Together with reference TRBV9 and TRBJ1-2, the CDR3 gives the full variable domain: DSGVTQTPKHLITATGQRVTLRCSPRSGDLSVYWYQQSLDQGLQFLIQYYNGEERAKGNILERFSAQQFPDLHSELNLSSLELGDSALYFCASSAKGGHGYTFGSGTRLTVV.

This clone is a singleton in its sample. Other DNA sequences in this specimen translate into the identical CDR3. This sequence joins TRBV29-1 and TRBJ2-5, with D possibly being TRBD1 (6 bases). The CDR3 spans 12 residues. V lost 5 bases to trimming and J lost 5 bases, with 12 bases between them. Germline CDR1 is SQVTM and CDR2 is ANQGSEA. In DNA, the CDR3 is TGCAGCGTTTTAACAGGGATGGAGACCCAGTACTTC. Protein: CSVLTGMETQYF.

In DNA, the CDR3 is TGTGCCTGGAGTCCCGAGCGGGGCACTGAAGCTTTCTTT. Translation gives CAWSPERGTEAFF. The chain carries TRBV30 and TRBJ1-1; unclear D gene. The V end lost 2 bases, the J end lost 4 bases, and 11 bases lay between the germline ends. The germline V gene has CDR1 GTSNPN and CDR2 SVGIG (reference sequence). There are 13 residues in the CDR3.